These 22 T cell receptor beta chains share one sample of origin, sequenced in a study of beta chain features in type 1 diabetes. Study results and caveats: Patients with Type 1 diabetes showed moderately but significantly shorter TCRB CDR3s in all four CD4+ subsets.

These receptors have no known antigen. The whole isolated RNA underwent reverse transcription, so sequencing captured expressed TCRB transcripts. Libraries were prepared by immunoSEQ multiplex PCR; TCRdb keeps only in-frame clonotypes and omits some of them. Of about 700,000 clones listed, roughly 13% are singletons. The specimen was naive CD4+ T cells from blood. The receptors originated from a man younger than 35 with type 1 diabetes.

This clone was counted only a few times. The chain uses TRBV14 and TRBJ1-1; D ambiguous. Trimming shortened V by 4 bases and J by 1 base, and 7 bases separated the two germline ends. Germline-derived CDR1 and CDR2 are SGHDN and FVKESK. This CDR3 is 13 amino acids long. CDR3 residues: CASSLSGNTEAFF. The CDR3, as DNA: TGTGCCAGCAGCCTGTCCGGGAACACTGAAGCTTTCTTT. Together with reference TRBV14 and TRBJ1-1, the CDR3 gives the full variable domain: EAGVTQFPSHSVIEKGQTVTLRCDPISGHDNLYWYRRVMGKEIKFLLHFVKESKQDESGMPNNRFLAERTGGTYSTLKVQPAELEDSGVYFCASSLSGNTEAFFGQGTRLTVV.

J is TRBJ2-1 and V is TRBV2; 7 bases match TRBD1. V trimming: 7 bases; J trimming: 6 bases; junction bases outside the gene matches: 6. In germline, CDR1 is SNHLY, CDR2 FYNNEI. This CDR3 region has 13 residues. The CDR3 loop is CASTTGLGNEQFF. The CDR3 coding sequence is TGTGCCAGCACGACAGGGCTTGGCAATGAGCAGTTCTTC.

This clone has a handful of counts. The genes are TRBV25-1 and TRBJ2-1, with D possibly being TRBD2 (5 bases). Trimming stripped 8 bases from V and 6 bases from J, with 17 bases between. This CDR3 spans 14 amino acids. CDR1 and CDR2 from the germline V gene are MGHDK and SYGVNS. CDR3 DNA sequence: TGTGCCAGCTCCCGGACTCCGGTAGCCAATGAGCAGTTCTTC. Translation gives CASSRTPVANEQFF.

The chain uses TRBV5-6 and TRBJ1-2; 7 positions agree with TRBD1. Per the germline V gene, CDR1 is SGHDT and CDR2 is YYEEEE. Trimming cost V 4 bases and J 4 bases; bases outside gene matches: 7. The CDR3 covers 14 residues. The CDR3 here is CASSRLWDSYGYTF. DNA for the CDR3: TGTGCCAGCAGCCGGCTATGGGACAGCTATGGCTACACCTTC.

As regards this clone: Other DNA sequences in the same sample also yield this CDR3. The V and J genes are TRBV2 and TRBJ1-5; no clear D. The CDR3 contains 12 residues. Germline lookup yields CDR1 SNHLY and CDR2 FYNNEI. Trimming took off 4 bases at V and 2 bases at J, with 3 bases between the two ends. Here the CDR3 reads CASSGGNQPQHF. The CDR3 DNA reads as TGTGCCAGCAGTGGGGGCAATCAGCCCCAGCATTTT.

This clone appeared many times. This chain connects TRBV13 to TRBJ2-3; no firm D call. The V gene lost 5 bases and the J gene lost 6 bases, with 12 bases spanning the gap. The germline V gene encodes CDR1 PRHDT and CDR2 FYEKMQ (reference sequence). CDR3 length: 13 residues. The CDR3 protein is CASSPKASDTQYF. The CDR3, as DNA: TGTGCCAGCAGCCCCAAGGCGTCGGATACGCAGTATTTT.

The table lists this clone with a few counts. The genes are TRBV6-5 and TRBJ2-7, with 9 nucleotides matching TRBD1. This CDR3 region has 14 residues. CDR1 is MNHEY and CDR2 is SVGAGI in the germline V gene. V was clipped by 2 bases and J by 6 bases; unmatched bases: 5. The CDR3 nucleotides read TGTGCCAGCAGTTACGGGACAGGGAATTTCGAGCAGTACTTC. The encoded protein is CASSYGTGNFEQYF.

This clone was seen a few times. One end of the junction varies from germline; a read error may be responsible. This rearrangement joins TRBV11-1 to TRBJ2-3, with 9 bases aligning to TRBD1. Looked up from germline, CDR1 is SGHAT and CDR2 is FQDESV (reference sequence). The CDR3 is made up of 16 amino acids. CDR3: CASSSKAGQGTDTQYF. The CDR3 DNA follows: TGTGCCAGCAGCTCCAAAGCGGGACAGGGCACGGATACGCAGTATTTT. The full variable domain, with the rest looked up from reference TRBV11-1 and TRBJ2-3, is EAEVAQSPRYKITEKSQAVAFWCDPISGHATLYWYRQILGQGPELLVQFQDESVVDDSQLPKDRFSAERLKGVDSTLKIQPAELGDSAMYLCASSSKAGQGTDTQYFGPGTRLTVL.

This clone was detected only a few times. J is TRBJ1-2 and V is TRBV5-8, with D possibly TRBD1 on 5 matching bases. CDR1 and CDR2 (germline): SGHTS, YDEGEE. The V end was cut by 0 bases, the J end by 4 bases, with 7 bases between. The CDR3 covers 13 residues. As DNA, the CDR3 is TGTGCCAGCAGCTTGGCAGGGATCTATGGCTACACCTTC. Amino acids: CASSLAGIYGYTF. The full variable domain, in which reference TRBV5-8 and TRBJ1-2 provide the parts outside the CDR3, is EAGVTQSPTHLIKTRGQQATLRCSPISGHTSVYWYQQALGLGLQFLLWYDEGEERNRGNFPPRFSGRQFPNYSSELNVNALELEDSALYLCASSLAGIYGYTFGSGTRLTVV.

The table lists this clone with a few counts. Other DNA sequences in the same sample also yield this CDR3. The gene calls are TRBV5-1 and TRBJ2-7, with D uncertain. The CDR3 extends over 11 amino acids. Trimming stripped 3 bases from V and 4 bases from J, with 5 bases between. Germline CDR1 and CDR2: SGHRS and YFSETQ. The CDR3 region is CASSSNYEQYF. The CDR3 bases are TGCGCCAGCAGCTCAAATTACGAGCAGTACTTC.

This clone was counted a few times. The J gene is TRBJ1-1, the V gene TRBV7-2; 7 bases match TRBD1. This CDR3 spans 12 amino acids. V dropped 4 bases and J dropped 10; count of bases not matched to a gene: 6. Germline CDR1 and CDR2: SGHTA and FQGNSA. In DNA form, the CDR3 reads TGTGCCAGCAGCTCATACAGGGGCACAGCTTTCTTT. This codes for CASSSYRGTAFF.

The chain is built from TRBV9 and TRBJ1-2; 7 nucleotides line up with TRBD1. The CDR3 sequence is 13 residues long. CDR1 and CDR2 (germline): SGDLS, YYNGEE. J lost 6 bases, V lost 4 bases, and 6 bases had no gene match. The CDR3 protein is CASSPRQGNGYTF. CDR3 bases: TGTGCCAGCAGCCCGAGACAGGGCAATGGCTACACCTTC.

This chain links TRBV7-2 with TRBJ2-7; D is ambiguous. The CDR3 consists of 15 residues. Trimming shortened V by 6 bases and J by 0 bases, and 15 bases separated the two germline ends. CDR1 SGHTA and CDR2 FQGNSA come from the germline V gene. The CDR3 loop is CASRLQSASSYEQYF. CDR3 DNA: TGTGCCAGCAGGCTCCAGAGTGCCAGCTCCTACGAGCAGTACTTC.

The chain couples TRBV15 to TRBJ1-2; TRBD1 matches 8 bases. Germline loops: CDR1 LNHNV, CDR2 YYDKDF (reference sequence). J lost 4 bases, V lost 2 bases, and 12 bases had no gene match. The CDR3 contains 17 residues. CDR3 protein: CATSRITPGQAIYGYTF. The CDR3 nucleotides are TGTGCCACCAGCAGAATAACCCCGGGACAGGCGATCTATGGCTACACCTTC.

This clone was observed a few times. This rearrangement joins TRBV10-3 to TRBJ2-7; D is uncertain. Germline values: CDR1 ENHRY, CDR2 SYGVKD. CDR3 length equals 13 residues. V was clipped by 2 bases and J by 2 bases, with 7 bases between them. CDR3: CAISEPTAYEQYF. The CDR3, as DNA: TGTGCCATCAGTGAGCCCACGGCCTACGAGCAGTACTTC.

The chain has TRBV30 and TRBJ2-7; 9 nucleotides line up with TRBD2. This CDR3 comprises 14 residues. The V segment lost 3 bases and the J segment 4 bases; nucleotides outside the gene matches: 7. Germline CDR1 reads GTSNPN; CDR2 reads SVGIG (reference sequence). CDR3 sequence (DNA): TGTGCCTGGAGGCTAGCGGGGCAGGGTTACGAGCAGTACTTC. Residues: CAWRLAGQGYEQYF. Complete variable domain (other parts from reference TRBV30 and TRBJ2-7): SQTIHQWPATLVQPVGSPLSLECTVEGTSNPNLYWYRQAAGRGLQLLFYSVGIGQISSEVPQNLSASRPQDRQFILSSKKLLLSDSGFYLCAWRLAGQGYEQYFGPGTRLTVT.

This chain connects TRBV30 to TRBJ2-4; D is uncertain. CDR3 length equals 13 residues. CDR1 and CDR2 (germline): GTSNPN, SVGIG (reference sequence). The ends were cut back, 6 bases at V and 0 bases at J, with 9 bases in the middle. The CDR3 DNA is TGTGCCTGCACGACCTTAGCCAAAAACATTCAGTACTTC. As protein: CACTTLAKNIQYF. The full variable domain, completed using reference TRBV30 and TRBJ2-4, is SQTIHQWPATLVQPVGSPLSLECTVEGTSNPNLYWYRQAAGRGLQLLFYSVGIGQISSEVPQNLSASRPQDRQFILSSKKLLLSDSGFYLCACTTLAKNIQYFGAGTRLSVL.

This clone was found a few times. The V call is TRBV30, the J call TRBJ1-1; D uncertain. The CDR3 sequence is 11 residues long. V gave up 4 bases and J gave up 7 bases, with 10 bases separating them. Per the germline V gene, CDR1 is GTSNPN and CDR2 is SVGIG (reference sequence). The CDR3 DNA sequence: TGTGCCTGGACCATATGGGATGAAGCTTTCTTT. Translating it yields CAWTIWDEAFF.

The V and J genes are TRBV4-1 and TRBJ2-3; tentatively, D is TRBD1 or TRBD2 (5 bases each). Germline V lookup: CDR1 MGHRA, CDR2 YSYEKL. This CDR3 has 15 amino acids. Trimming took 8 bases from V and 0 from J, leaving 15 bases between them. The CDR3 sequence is CASRRGDPSTDTQYF. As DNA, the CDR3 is TGCGCCAGCCGGCGAGGGGACCCGAGCACAGATACGCAGTATTTT.

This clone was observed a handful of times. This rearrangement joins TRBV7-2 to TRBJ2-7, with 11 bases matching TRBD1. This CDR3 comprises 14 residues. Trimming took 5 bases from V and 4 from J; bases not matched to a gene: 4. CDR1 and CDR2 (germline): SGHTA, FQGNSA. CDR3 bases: TGTGCCAGCAGCCTCGGACAGGGGGCTTACGAGCAGTACTTC. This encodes CASSLGQGAYEQYF.

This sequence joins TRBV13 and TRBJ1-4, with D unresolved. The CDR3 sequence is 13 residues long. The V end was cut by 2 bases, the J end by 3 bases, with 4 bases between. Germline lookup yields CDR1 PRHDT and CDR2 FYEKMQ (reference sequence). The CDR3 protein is CASSLKSNEKLFF. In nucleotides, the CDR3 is TGTGCCAGCAGCTTAAAATCTAATGAAAAACTGTTTTTT. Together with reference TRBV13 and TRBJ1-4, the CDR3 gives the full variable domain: AAGVIQSPRHLIKEKRETATLKCYPIPRHDTVYWYQQGPGQDPQFLISFYEKMQSDKGSIPDRFSAQQFSDYHSELNMSSLELGDSALYFCASSLKSNEKLFFGSGTQLSVL.

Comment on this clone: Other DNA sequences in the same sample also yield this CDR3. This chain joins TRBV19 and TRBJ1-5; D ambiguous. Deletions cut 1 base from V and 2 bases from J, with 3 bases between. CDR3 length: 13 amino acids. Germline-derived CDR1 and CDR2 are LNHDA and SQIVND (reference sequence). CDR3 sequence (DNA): TGTGCCAGTAGTATAGCTGGCAATCAGCCCCAGCATTTT. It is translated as CASSIAGNQPQHF.